A selection of T cell receptor beta chains follows, all from one sample in a study of cytomegalovirus exposure and HLA in healthy donors. The protocol was immunoSEQ multiplex PCR, while the TCRdb copy is restricted to in-frame clones and leaves out a portion. The sample carries over 100,000 clones, around 75% recorded once. Sequencing was done on a sample of PBMCs. The receptors stem from a young woman in good health and CMV-seronegative. Each CDR3 is given with its conserved first and last residue. The D gene is left open where the match is weak. The size of a clone is reported for some rows only, either as once, few or many, or as a class for expanded clones.

d_call j_call v_call clone_size cdr3_aa cdr3_nt
. TRBJ2-1 TRBV6-5 . CASSYEYGGEQFF TGTGCCAGCAGTTACGAGTACGGAGGTGAGCAGTTCTTC
. TRBJ1-2 TRBV6-6 . CASSYPGAANYGYTF TGTGCCAGCAGTTACCCTGGAGCCGCTAACTATGGCTACACCTTC
. TRBJ1-2 TRBV4-1 . CASSQDSRDAGYTF TGCGCCAGCAGCCAAGATAGCAGGGATGCTGGCTACACCTTC
TRBD2 TRBJ2-7 TRBV5-3 once CARSLGGREKRAYEQYF TGTGCCAGAAGCTTGGGAGGGCGGGAGAAGCGTGCCTACGAGCAGTACTTC
. TRBJ1-1 TRBV5-6 . CASSPGQSRTEAFF TGTGCCAGCAGCCCAGGACAGTCGCGCACTGAAGCTTTCTTT
. TRBJ2-7 TRBV7-9 . CASSPSSGFEQYF TGTGCCAGCAGCCCCTCGTCCGGGTTCGAGCAGTACTTC
. TRBJ2-5 TRBV18 . CASSPPHGQETQYF TGTGCCAGCTCACCCCCTCACGGCCAAGAGACCCAGTACTTC
. TRBJ1-4 TRBV9 . CASSVQTGEKLFF TGTGCCAGCAGCGTTCAGACGGGTGAAAAACTGTTTTTT
. TRBJ2-5 TRBV19 once CASSIWPGGETQYF TGTGCCAGTAGTATCTGGCCGGGCGGGGAGACCCAGTACTTC
. TRBJ1-1 TRBV6-6 . CASSPSGFEAFF TGTGCCAGCAGTCCCTCGGGATTTGAAGCTTTCTTT
. TRBJ1-1 TRBV14 . CASSQTFMNTEAFF TGTGCCAGCAGCCAGACTTTTATGAACACTGAAGCTTTCTTT
TRBD1 TRBJ1-5 TRBV4-3 once CASSHPTGLGRRVTQHF TGCGCCAGCAGCCACCCGACAGGGTTGGGGAGAAGGGTAACCCAGCATTTT
. TRBJ1-4 TRBV19 . CASSGGGEKLFF TGTGCCAGTAGTGGGGGCGGCGAAAAACTGTTTTTT
. TRBJ1-1 TRBV10-3 . CAISPTGYNTEAFF TGTGCCATCAGTCCAACAGGATACAACACTGAAGCTTTCTTT
TRBD1 TRBJ2-1 TRBV5-1 . CASSLEGTARGLNNEQFF TGCGCCAGCAGCTTGGAGGGGACAGCTCGCGGTCTCAACAATGAGCAGTTCTTC
. TRBJ1-2 TRBV6-5 . CASSYSDKFRGYTF TGTGCCAGCAGTTACTCGGACAAGTTTCGGGGCTACACCTTC
. TRBJ1-2 TRBV5-6 . CASSFINKGERIYGYTF TGTGCCAGCAGCTTTATTAATAAAGGGGAAAGGATTTATGGCTACACCTTC
. TRBJ2-1 TRBV2 . CASSGDGGSYNEQFF TGTGCCAGCAGTGGAGACGGGGGCTCCTACAATGAGCAGTTCTTC
TRBD1 TRBJ1-2 TRBV9 . CASSAHPVGTDGYTF TGTGCCAGCAGCGCTCACCCTGTGGGGACAGACGGCTACACCTTC
. TRBJ1-2 TRBV5-1 . CASRGTSGYGYTF TGCGCCAGCCGAGGGACAAGTGGCTATGGCTACACCTTC
. TRBJ2-7 TRBV6-6 . CATAQRGEQYF TGTGCCACCGCCCAGAGGGGGGAGCAGTACTTC
. TRBJ1-6 TRBV4-1 . CASSQDVVNSPLHF TGCGCCAGCAGCCAAGATGTCGTTAATTCACCCCTCCACTTT